The sequence of this T cell receptor beta chain was determined in a study of human T cells and chemical hapten exposure. Study summary: Alopecia areata, totalis and universalis patients, mostly female, were included. Whole-study results and caveats: Healthy people's immune response may differ from that of the donors, who had alopecia.

This CDR3 contains 12 residues. The V and J ends lost 10 bases and 5 bases respectively, with 14 bases between them. Using its own MiXCR run on the RACE reads, TCRdb lists one record per CDR3 protein. The sample holds fewer than 200,000 distinct CDR3 sequences, 20% to 25% seen once. Comment on this clonotype: Its antigen is unidentified.

Time point of the sample: patch test 1, 2 weeks after DPC sensitization. Treatment of the sample: therapeutic diphenylcyclopropenone sensitization with weekly scalp DPC. The clonotype was recovered from a woman aged 50 to 60 with alopecia areata. Some clones in this sample may be carry-over from other donors' samples. The sample consisted of whole blood, taken in connection with sensitization to the hapten diphenylcyclopropenone (DPC). The rearrangement links TRBV12-3 or TRBV12-4 to TRBJ1-2; weak D call: TRBD1 (5 bases). The CDR3 nucleotides are TGTGCCATTGGGGGGAGGAGATATGGCTACACCTTC. Translation: CAIGGRRYGYTF.